This T cell receptor beta chain was captured in a study of primary melanoma T cells and metastatic recurrence. Study information: Samples were primary melanomas of stage T2 to T4. Study results and caveats: Adding T-cell fraction to thickness reportedly best improved survival prediction. A tumor T-cell fraction above 20% appeared protective.

Germline V gene data show CDR1 as SGHNT and CDR2 as YENEEA. Trimming left V 5 bases short and J 4 bases short, with 15 bases between. This CDR3 has 15 residues. The protocol was immunoSEQ multiplex PCR, while the TCRdb copy is restricted to in-frame clones and leaves out a portion. The data contain approximately 1,400 clones, 70% to 80% of them singletons. As to this clone: Its matching antigen is unknown.

Material for sequencing was melanoma tumor tissue. This chain uses TRBV11-3 with TRBJ2-1; possible D gene TRBD1, 6 bases. The sequence was collected from a human donor with melanoma. The CDR3 loop reads CASSPRAGAYNEQFF. The CDR3 coding sequence is TGTGCCAGCAGCCCACGGGCAGGGGCGTACAATGAGCAGTTCTTC.